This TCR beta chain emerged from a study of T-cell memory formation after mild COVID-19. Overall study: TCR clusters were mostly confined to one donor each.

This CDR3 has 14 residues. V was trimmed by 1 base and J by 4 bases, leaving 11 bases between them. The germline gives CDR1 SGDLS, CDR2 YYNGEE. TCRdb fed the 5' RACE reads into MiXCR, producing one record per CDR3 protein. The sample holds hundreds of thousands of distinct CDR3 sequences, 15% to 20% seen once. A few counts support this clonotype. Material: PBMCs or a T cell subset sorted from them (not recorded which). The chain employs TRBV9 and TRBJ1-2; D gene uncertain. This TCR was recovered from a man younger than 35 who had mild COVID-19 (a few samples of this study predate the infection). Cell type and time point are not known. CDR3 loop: CASSVMAGSYGYTF. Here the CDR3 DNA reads TGTGCCAGCAGCGTAATGGCCGGGAGCTATGGCTACACCTTC.